This T cell receptor beta chain is from a study of blood T cell repertoires in COVID-19. Study as a whole: Italy, Spain and the United States were the sources of the convalescent and acute COVID-19 samples.

TCRdb's table, derived via immunoSEQ multiplex PCR, lists solely in-frame clones and lacks some. The table records about 260,000 clones, 88% of them present only once. The sample holds one count of this clone. The germline V gene has CDR1 SEHNR and CDR2 FQNEAQ (reference sequence). V gave up 3 bases and J gave up 5 bases, with 10 bases separating them. CDR3 length equals 13 residues. V and J are TRBV7-9 and TRBJ2-5; tentatively, D is TRBD2 (6 bases). Sequenced material: peripheral blood. The source of this sequence is a human donor in a cohort sampled during active COVID-19. The CDR3 loop reads CASSFTSTETQYF. CDR3 coding DNA: TGTGCCAGCAGCTTCACTAGCACTGAGACCCAGTACTTC.